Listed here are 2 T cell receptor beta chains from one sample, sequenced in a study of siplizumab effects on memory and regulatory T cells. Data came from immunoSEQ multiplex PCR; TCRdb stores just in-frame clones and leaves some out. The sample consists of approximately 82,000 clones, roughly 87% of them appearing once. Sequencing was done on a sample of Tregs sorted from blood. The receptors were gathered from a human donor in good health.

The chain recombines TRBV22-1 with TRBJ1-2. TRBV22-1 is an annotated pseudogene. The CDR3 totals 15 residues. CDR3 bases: TGTCCTGGGAGCGCACTTCGGGACGGTCACTATGGCTACACCTTC. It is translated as CPGSALRDGHYGYTF.

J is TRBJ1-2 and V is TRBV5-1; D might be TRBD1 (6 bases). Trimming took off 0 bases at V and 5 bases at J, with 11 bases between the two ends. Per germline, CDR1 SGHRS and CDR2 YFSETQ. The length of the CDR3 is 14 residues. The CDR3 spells CASSLEDSRYGYTF. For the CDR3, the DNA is TGCGCCAGCAGCTTGGAGGACAGCCGATATGGCTACACCTTC.